This T cell receptor (beta chain) emerged from a study of T cell responses to AZD1222 COVID-19 vaccine. The CDR3 spans 15 residues. With 3 bases removed from V and 0 bases from J, the gap between germline ends came to 13 bases. Per germline, CDR1 SGHRS and CDR2 YFSETQ. This clone was seen just once. Sequenced by immunoSEQ multiplex PCR; TCRdb stores in-frame clones only, minus some. This sample has about 150,000 clones, with around 85% found just once. The sample was peripheral blood, taken after recovery from COVID-19. The TCR was taken from an adult who had recovered from COVID-19. V is TRBV5-1 and J is TRBJ2-7; D is tentatively TRBD1 or TRBD2 (5 bases each). Here the CDR3 DNA reads TGCGCCAGCAGCTGGGGACGGTCGAGCTCCTACGAGCAGTACTTC. Encoded protein: CASSWGRSSSYEQYF.